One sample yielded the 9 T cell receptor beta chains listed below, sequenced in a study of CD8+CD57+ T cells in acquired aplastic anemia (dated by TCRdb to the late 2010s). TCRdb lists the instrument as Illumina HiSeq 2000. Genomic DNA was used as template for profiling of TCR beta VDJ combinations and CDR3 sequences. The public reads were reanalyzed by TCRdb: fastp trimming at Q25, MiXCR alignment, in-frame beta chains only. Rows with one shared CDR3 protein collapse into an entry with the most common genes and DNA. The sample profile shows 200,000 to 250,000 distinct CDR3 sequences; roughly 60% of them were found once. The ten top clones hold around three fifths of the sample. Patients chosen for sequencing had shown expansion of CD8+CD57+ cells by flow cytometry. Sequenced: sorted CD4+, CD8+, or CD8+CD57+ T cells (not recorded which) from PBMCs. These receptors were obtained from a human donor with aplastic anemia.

The CDR3 here is CASSTGTGGGYTF. For the CDR3, the DNA is TGTGCCAGCAGCACCGGGACCGGCGGTGGCTACACCTTC. The genes are TRBV7-9 and TRBJ1-2, with a possible D match to TRBD1 (5 bases). The germline CDR1 and CDR2 sequences are SEHNR and FQNEAQ (reference sequence). The V gene lost 5 bases and the J gene lost 7 bases, with 14 bases spanning the gap. CDR3 length: 13 residues. The whole variable domain, remainder taken from reference TRBV7-9 and TRBJ1-2, is DTGVSQNPRHKITKRGQNVTFRCDPISEHNRLYWYRQTLGQGPEFLTYFQNEAQLEKSRLLSDRFSAERPKGSFSTLEIQRTEQGDSAMYLCASSTGTGGGYTFGSGTRLTVV.

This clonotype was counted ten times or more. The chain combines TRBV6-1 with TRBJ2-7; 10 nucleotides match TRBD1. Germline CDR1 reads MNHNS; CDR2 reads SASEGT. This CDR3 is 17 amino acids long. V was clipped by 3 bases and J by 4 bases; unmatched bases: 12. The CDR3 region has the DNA TGTGCCAGCAGTGAGCCGCGACAGGGGGCGCCCCTATACGAGCAGTACTTC. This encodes CASSEPRQGAPLYEQYF.

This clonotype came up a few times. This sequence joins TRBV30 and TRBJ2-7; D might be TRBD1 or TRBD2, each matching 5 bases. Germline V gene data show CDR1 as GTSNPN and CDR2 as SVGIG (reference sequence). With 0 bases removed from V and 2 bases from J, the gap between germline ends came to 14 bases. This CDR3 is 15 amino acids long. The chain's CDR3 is CAWSVRSRDPYEQYF. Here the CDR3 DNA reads TGTGCCTGGAGTGTTCGATCCAGGGACCCCTACGAGCAGTACTTC. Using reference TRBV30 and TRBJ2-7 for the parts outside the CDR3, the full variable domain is SQTIHQWPATLVQPVGSPLSLECTVEGTSNPNLYWYRQAAGRGLQLLFYSVGIGQISSEVPQNLSASRPQDRQFILSSKKLLLSDSGFYLCAWSVRSRDPYEQYFGPGTRLTVT.

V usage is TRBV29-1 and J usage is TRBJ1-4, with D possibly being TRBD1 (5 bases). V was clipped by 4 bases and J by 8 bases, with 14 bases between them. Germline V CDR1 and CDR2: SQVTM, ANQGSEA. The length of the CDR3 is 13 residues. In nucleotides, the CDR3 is TGCAGCGTTGCGGGACCCGGAGGGGAAAAACTGTTTTTT. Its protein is CSVAGPGGEKLFF.

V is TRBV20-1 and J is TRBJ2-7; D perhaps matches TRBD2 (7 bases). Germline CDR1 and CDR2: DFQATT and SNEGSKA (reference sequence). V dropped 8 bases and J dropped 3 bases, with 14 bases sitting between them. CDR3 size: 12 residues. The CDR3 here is CSPRGGGYEQYF. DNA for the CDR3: TGCAGTCCCCGGGGAGGGGGCTACGAGCAGTACTTC.

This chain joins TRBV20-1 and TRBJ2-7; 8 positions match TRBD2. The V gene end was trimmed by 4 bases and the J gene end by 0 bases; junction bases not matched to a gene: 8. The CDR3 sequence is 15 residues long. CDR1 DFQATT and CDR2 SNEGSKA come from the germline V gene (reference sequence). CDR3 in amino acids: CSAKRRSGSSYEQYF. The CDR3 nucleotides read TGCAGTGCTAAAAGGCGAAGCGGGAGCTCCTACGAGCAGTACTTC.

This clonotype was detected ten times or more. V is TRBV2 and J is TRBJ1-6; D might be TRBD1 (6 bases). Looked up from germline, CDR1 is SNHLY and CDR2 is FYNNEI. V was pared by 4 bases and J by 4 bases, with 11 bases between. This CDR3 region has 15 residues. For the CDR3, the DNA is TGTGCCAGCAGTGCTTTTCAGGGGTATAATTCACCCCTCCACTTT. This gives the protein CASSAFQGYNSPLHF.

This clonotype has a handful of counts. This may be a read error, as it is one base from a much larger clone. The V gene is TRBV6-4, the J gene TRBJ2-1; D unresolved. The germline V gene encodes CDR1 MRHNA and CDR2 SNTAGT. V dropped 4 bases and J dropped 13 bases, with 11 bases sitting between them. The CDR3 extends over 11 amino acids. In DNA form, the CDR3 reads TGTGCCAGCAGTGGCTCGATCCTACAGTTCTTC. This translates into CASSGSILQFF.

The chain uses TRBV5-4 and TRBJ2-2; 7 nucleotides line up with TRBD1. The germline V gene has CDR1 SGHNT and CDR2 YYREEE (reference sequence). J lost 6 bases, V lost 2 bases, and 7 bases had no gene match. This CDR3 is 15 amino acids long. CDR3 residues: CASSFTGAVAGELFF. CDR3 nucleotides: TGTGCCAGCAGCTTTACAGGGGCGGTGGCCGGGGAGCTGTTTTTT.